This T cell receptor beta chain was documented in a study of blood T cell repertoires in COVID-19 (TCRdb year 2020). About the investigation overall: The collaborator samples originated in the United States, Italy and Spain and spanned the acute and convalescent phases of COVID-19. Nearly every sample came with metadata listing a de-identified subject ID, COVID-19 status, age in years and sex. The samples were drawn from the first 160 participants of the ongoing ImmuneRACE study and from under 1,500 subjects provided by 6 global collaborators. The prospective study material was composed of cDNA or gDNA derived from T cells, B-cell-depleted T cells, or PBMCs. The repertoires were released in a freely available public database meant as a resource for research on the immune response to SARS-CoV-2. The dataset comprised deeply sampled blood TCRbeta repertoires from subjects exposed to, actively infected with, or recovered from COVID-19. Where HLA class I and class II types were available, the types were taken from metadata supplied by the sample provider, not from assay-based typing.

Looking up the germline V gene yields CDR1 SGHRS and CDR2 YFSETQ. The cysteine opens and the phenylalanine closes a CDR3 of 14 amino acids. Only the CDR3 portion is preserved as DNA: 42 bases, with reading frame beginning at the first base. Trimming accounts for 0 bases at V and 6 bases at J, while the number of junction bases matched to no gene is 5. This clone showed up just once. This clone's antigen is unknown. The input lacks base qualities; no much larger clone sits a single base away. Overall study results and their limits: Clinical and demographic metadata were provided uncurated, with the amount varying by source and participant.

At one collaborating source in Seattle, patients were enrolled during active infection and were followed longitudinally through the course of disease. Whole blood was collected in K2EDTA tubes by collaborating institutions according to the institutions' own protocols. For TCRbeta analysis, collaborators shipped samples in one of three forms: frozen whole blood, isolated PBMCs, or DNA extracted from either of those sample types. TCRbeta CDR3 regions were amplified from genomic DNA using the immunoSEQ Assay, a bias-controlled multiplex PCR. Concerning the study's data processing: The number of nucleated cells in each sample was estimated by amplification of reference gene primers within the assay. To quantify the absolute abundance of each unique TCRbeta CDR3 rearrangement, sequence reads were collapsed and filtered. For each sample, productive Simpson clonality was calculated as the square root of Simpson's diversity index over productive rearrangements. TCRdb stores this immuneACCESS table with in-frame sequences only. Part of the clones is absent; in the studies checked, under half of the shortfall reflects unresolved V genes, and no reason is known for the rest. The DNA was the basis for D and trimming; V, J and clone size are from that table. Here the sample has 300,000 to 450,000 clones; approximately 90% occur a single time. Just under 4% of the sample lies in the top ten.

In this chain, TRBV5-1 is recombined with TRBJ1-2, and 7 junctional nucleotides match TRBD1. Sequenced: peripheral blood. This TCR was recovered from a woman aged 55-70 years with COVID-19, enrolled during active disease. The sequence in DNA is TGCGCCAGCAGCTTGGAGGGGGCCCTGGATGGCTACACCTTC. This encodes CASSLEGALDGYTF. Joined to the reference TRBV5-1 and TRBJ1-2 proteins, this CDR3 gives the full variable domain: KAGVTQTPRYLIKTRGQQVTLSCSPISGHRSVSWYQQTPGQGLQFLFEYFSETQRNKGNFPGRFSGRQFSNSRSEMNVSTLELGDSALYLCASSLEGALDGYTFGSGTRLTVV.